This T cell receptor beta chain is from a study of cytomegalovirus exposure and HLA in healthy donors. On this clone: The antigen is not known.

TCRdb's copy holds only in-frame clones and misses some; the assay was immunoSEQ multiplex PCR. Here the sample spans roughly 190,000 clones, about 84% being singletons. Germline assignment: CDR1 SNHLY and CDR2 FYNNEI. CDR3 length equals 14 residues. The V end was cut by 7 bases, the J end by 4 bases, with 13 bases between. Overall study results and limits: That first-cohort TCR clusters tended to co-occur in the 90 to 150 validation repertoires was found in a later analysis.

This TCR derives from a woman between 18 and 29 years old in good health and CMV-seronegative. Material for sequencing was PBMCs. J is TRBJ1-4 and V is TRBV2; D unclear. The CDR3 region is CASIRMGLNEKLFF. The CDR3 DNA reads TGTGCCAGCATCCGAATGGGCCTTAATGAAAAACTGTTTTTT.